The 15 T cell receptor beta chains given below trace back to one sample, sequenced in a study of blood T cell repertoires in COVID-19. Data came from immunoSEQ multiplex PCR; TCRdb stores just in-frame clones and leaves some out. This table holds fewer than 300,000 clones, around 89% found once. The sample consisted of PBMCs or T cells enriched from blood (not recorded which). These receptors were obtained from a man aged 40-55 years who had recovered from COVID-19.

V and J are TRBV4-3 and TRBJ2-2, with D perhaps matching TRBD2 (6 bases). The CDR3 has 14 residues. Germline CDR1 reads LGHNA; CDR2 reads YSLEER. The V and J ends lost 0 bases and 6 bases respectively, with 8 bases between them. CDR3 in amino acids: CASSQEGEAGELFF. The CDR3 nucleotides are TGCGCCAGCAGCCAAGAGGGGGAGGCCGGGGAGCTGTTTTTT.

The J gene is TRBJ2-5, the V gene TRBV15; 7 bases are shared with TRBD2. V shed 3 bases, J shed 4 bases, and the junction held 11 bases outside the gene matches. This CDR3 region has 16 residues. Germline CDR1 and CDR2: LNHNV and YYDKDF (reference sequence). CDR3: CATSSERGGPVETQYF. For the CDR3, the DNA is TGTGCCACCAGCAGCGAACGGGGAGGGCCGGTAGAGACCCAGTACTTC.

The V gene is TRBV6-1, the J gene TRBJ1-3; D is unclear. Germline V lookup: CDR1 MNHNS, CDR2 SASEGT. CDR3 length equals 17 residues. Trimming took off 0 bases at V and 1 base at J, with 13 bases between the two ends. The CDR3 region has the DNA TGTGCCAGCAGTGAAGCCTTTTACCGGGGATCTGGAAACACCATATATTTT. Its protein product is CASSEAFYRGSGNTIYF.

This clone has only one observation. The chain has TRBV27 and TRBJ2-7, with 11 positions matching TRBD1. Germline V CDR1 and CDR2: MNHEY, SMNVEV (reference sequence). Trimming removed 5 bases from V and 4 bases from J; junction bases left unmatched: 7. CDR3 length equals 15 residues. DNA of the CDR3: TGTGCCAGCAGTCCACGGGACAGGGGGTCATACGAGCAGTACTTC. It codes for CASSPRDRGSYEQYF.

The rearrangement links TRBV9 to TRBJ1-4; 7 bases map to TRBD1. Germline V gene data show CDR1 as SGDLS and CDR2 as YYNGEE. The trim removed 4 bases at V and 4 bases at J, leaving 7 bases unmatched. CDR3 length equals 15 residues. The CDR3 DNA is TGTGCCAGCAGCCCCCGGGACAGCAGTAATGAAAAACTGTTTTTT. This sequence encodes CASSPRDSSNEKLFF. Drawing the rest from reference TRBV9 and TRBJ1-4, the complete variable domain is DSGVTQTPKHLITATGQRVTLRCSPRSGDLSVYWYQQSLDQGLQFLIQYYNGEERAKGNILERFSAQQFPDLHSELNLSSLELGDSALYFCASSPRDSSNEKLFFGSGTQLSVL.

The chain is built from TRBV11-2 and TRBJ2-5, with 9 bases that match TRBD2. V was pared by 1 base and J by 5 bases, with 11 bases of the junction left unmatched. Germline V CDR1 and CDR2: SGHAT, FQNNGV. CDR3 length: 17 amino acids. CDR3 in DNA: TGTGCCAGCAGCTTAGGAGTAGCGGGAGAACCAGGGGAGACCCAGTACTTC. It is translated as CASSLGVAGEPGETQYF.

The chain joins TRBV7-2 to TRBJ1-5; weak D call: TRBD1 (5 bases). Germline values: CDR1 SGHTA, CDR2 FQGNSA. Trimming took 5 bases from V and 6 from J, leaving 17 bases between them. The CDR3 is 15 amino acids. CDR3 DNA sequence: TGTGCCAGCAGCCTTACCCCTAACAGGCGTCAGCCCCAGCATTTT. It encodes CASSLTPNRRQPQHF.

The chain has TRBV7-2 and TRBJ2-1; 11 bases align to TRBD2. This CDR3 is 19 amino acids long. From germline, CDR1 is SGHTA and CDR2 FQGNSA. J gave up 0 bases and V 1 base, and 8 bases lay outside the gene matches. CDR3 residues: CASSLGLAGQFLSYNEQFF. DNA for the CDR3: TGTGCCAGCAGCTTAGGACTAGCGGGACAATTCCTCTCCTACAATGAGCAGTTCTTC.

The chain uses TRBV2 and TRBJ1-6; 8 nucleotides match TRBD1. CDR1 and CDR2 (germline): SNHLY, FYNNEI. The CDR3 spans 17 residues. After removal of 3 bases from V and 5 bases from J, the junction contained 9 bases not matched to a gene. DNA for the CDR3: TGTGCCAGCAGTGATCTTCGCAGACAGGGGAATAATTCACCCCTCCACTTT. Protein sequence: CASSDLRRQGNNSPLHF.

This sequence joins TRBV5-1 and TRBJ2-3; 8 bases are shared with TRBD1. The J segment lost 3 bases and the V segment lost 5 bases, leaving 5 bases of the junction unmatched. The germline V gene encodes CDR1 SGHRS and CDR2 YFSETQ. The CDR3 covers 14 residues. In DNA form, the CDR3 reads TGCGCCAGCAGTCGTGACAGGGGTACAGATACGCAGTATTTT. Translated, it gives CASSRDRGTDTQYF.

In DNA, the CDR3 is TGTGCCAGCAGCCACCGGGACAGGCCGGGGCAAGAGACCCAGTACTTC. The encoded protein is CASSHRDRPGQETQYF. The chain has TRBV11-2 and TRBJ2-5; TRBD1 aligns across 8 bases. The germline V gene encodes CDR1 SGHAT and CDR2 FQNNGV. With 5 bases clipped from V and 2 bases from J, the junction kept 10 bases outside the gene matches. This CDR3 has 16 residues.

This clone has a single count. This sequence joins TRBV7-9 and TRBJ1-1; TRBD1 aligns across 8 bases. V was clipped by 3 bases and J by 6 bases; unmatched bases: 3. The germline V gene encodes CDR1 SEHNR and CDR2 FQNEAQ (reference sequence). This CDR3 has 13 residues. The CDR3 region is CASSLDRVSEAFF. The DNA for the CDR3 is TGTGCCAGCAGCTTGGACAGGGTCTCTGAAGCTTTCTTT.

This clone was recorded only once. The V gene is TRBV6-5, the J gene TRBJ1-5; TRBD1 agrees at 7 bases. V lost 0 bases and J lost 7; bases outside the gene matches: 0. Germline V gene data show CDR1 as MNHEY and CDR2 as SVGAGI. This CDR3 has 13 residues. The CDR3 spells CASSYSTGQPQHF. The CDR3 region has the DNA TGTGCCAGCAGTTACTCGACAGGGCAGCCCCAGCATTTT.

The J gene is TRBJ2-2, the V gene TRBV11-2, with 8 nucleotides matching TRBD2. V lost 2 bases and J lost 4; bases outside the gene matches: 6. Germline loops: CDR1 SGHAT, CDR2 FQNNGV. CDR3 length: 16 amino acids. DNA of the CDR3: TGTGCCAGCAGCTTACTTAATAGCGGGGCCACCGGGGAGCTGTTTTTT. Residues: CASSLLNSGATGELFF.

CDR3: CATSDWGAGTSFNEQFF. In DNA form, the CDR3 reads TGTGCCACCAGTGATTGGGGGGCGGGGACTAGCTTCAATGAGCAGTTCTTC. This sequence joins TRBV24-1 and TRBJ2-1; TRBD2 agrees at 9 bases. The germline V gene has CDR1 KGHDR and CDR2 SFDVKD. This CDR3 contains 17 residues. Losses at the gene ends were 2 bases for V and 6 bases for J; bases not matched to a gene: 10.